The 21 T cell receptor beta chains below come from one sample, sequenced in a study of technical replicates of blood from several donors. TCRdb keeps only in-frame clones here, not all; method: immunoSEQ multiplex PCR. Here the sample spans about 70,000 clones, approximately 95% being singletons. Sequenced sample: T cells isolated from PBMCs. Receptors originate from a human donor in good health.

This clone was counted once. This rearrangement joins TRBV14 to TRBJ2-1; unclear D gene. Germline V CDR1 and CDR2: SGHDN, FVKESK. The ends were cut back, 0 bases at V and 0 bases at J, with 3 bases in the middle. The CDR3 is 14 residues long. CDR3 in DNA: TGTGCCAGCAGCCAAGACAGCTCCTACAATGAGCAGTTCTTC. It is translated as CASSQDSSYNEQFF.

The rearrangement links TRBV12-5 to TRBJ1-4; 7 bases agree with TRBD1. The junction had 14 bases not matched to a gene; V was cut back by 2 bases and J by 5 bases. CDR1 is LGHNT and CDR2 is FRNRAP in the germline V gene. This CDR3 comprises 18 residues. The CDR3 DNA is TGTGCTAGTGGTTTGACACCTACAGGGGTTCTGGGCAATGAAAAACTGTTTTTT. Translating it yields CASGLTPTGVLGNEKLFF.

This chain joins TRBV27 and TRBJ1-3, with 7 bases lining up with TRBD1. J gave up 8 bases and V 6 bases, and 16 bases lay outside the gene matches. Germline V gene data show CDR1 as MNHEY and CDR2 as SMNVEV (reference sequence). The CDR3 length is 16 residues. The DNA for the CDR3 is TGTGCCAGCAGCCCGCTACAAGGACAGGAGGAAGACACCATATATTTT. As protein: CASSPLQGQEEDTIYF.

This clone was found once. This rearrangement joins TRBV5-4 to TRBJ2-1; D is perhaps TRBD1 (5 bases). Germline loops: CDR1 SGHNT, CDR2 YYREEE (reference sequence). The CDR3 has 13 residues. Trimming left V 2 bases short and J 6 bases short, with 9 bases between. CDR3 nucleotides: TGTGCCAGCAGCTTCTCAGGGTCCAATGAGCAGTTCTTC. Translating it yields CASSFSGSNEQFF.

The chain links TRBV2 to TRBJ2-1, with D tentatively TRBD1 (6 bases). This CDR3 has 15 amino acids. Looked up from germline, CDR1 is SNHLY and CDR2 is FYNNEI. Trimming shortened V by 2 bases and J by 8 bases, and 16 bases separated the two germline ends. In nucleotides, the CDR3 is TGTGCCAGCAGTGAAAAGAACCAGGGGAACGATGAGCAGTTCTTC. As protein: CASSEKNQGNDEQFF.

CDR3 DNA: TGTGCCATCAGAGACGGGACAGGGGCTAACTATGGCTACACCTTC. It translates to CAIRDGTGANYGYTF. This chain uses TRBV10-3 with TRBJ1-2; 10 bases line up with TRBD1. V shed 6 bases, J shed 0 bases, and the junction held 4 bases outside the gene matches. This CDR3 has 15 amino acids. The germline V gene encodes CDR1 ENHRY and CDR2 SYGVKD.

The J gene is TRBJ1-1, the V gene TRBV27; D unresolved. CDR1 is MNHEY, CDR2 SMNVEV, per germline (reference sequence). Trimming took off 5 bases at V and 0 bases at J, with 13 bases between the two ends. This CDR3 is 15 amino acids long. The CDR3 DNA follows: TGTGCCAGCAGTCCGTCATCAGTGATGAACACTGAAGCTTTCTTT. The encoded protein is CASSPSSVMNTEAFF.

V and J are TRBV2 and TRBJ1-2, with a tentative D call TRBD1 (6 bases). The CDR3 totals 13 residues. Looked up from germline, CDR1 is SNHLY and CDR2 is FYNNEI. Trimming pared 3 bases from V and 4 bases from J, leaving 9 bases between. CDR3 DNA: TGTGCCAGCAGTGACGCAGGGGCCTATGGCTACACCTTC. Translated, it gives CASSDAGAYGYTF.

The V gene is TRBV7-2, the J gene TRBJ2-2; 9 positions agree with TRBD2. Germline assignment: CDR1 SGHTA and CDR2 FQGNSA. There are 16 residues in the CDR3. Trimming at V came to 5 bases and at J to 3 bases, leaving 7 bases not matched to a gene. CDR3 nucleotide sequence: TGTGCCAGCAGCGCGGGAGGGAGGAAGTACACCGGGGAGCTGTTTTTT. Protein sequence: CASSAGGRKYTGELFF.

This rearrangement joins TRBV9 to TRBJ2-7; 12 nucleotides line up with TRBD1. J was trimmed by 3 bases and V by 2 bases; bases with no gene match: 3. The CDR3 loop spans 15 amino acids. From germline, CDR1 is SGDLS and CDR2 YYNGEE. This chain's CDR3 is CASSVGQGAVYEQYF. CDR3 bases: TGTGCCAGCAGCGTGGGACAGGGGGCCGTCTACGAGCAGTACTTC.

The CDR3 loop is CASSQEGTEAFF. The CDR3 bases are TGCGCCAGCAGCCAGGAGGGGACTGAAGCTTTCTTT. The chain couples TRBV5-1 to TRBJ1-1; maybe TRBD1 (5 bases). V shed 4 bases and J shed 5 bases, with 9 bases lying between them. This CDR3 is 12 amino acids long. In germline, CDR1 is SGHRS, CDR2 YFSETQ.

The rearrangement links TRBV6-5 to TRBJ2-1, with 7 bases aligning to TRBD2. CDR3 length equals 15 residues. The V segment lost 6 bases and the J segment 9 bases; nucleotides outside the gene matches: 14. Germline lookup yields CDR1 MNHEY and CDR2 SVGAGI. CDR3 residues: CASSRDGGSSLEQFF. Here the CDR3 DNA reads TGTGCCAGCAGCCGTGACGGCGGGAGTTCTCTTGAGCAGTTCTTC.

The genes are TRBV27 and TRBJ2-5, with 8 bases fitting TRBD1. This CDR3 has 16 residues. Looked up from germline, CDR1 is MNHEY and CDR2 is SMNVEV (reference sequence). Unmatched junction bases numbered 8, after V lost 5 bases and J lost 0 bases. CDR3 DNA sequence: TGTGCCAGCAGTCGAAACATACAGGGGGACCAAGAGACCCAGTACTTC. It encodes CASSRNIQGDQETQYF.

This rearrangement joins TRBV18 to TRBJ2-7; perhaps TRBD2 as D (5 bases). This CDR3 comprises 13 residues. Germline V CDR1 and CDR2: KGHSH, LQKENI. Trimming pared 3 bases from V and 0 bases from J, leaving 6 bases between. In nucleotides, the CDR3 is TGTGCCAGCTCACCTCGGGACTCCTACGAGCAGTACTTC. Protein sequence: CASSPRDSYEQYF.

The chain couples TRBV6-1 to TRBJ2-2; D remains ambiguous. This CDR3 contains 13 residues. V lost 11 bases to trimming and J lost 5 bases, with 15 bases between them. Germline CDR1 is MNHNS and CDR2 is SASEGT. The CDR3 loop is CAGSPSRTGELFF. As DNA, the CDR3 is TGTGCCGGCTCCCCCTCGCGGACCGGGGAGCTGTTTTTT.

The V call is TRBV9, the J call TRBJ2-7; TRBD2 agrees at 11 bases. Germline-derived CDR1 and CDR2 are SGDLS and YYNGEE. V was clipped by 3 bases and J by 5 bases; unmatched bases: 10. The CDR3 has 16 amino acids. CDR3 loop: CASSGFGSGRADEQYF. The CDR3 DNA reads TGTGCCAGCAGCGGCTTCGGTAGCGGGAGGGCCGACGAGCAGTACTTC. Drawing the rest from reference TRBV9 and TRBJ2-7, the complete variable domain is DSGVTQTPKHLITATGQRVTLRCSPRSGDLSVYWYQQSLDQGLQFLIQYYNGEERAKGNILERFSAQQFPDLHSELNLSSLELGDSALYFCASSGFGSGRADEQYFGPGTRLTVT.

Of note for this clone: Germline is not matched at one junction end, which may reflect a read error. The J gene is TRBJ1-5, the V gene TRBV27, with 9 bases that match TRBD1. Germline assignment: CDR1 MNHEY and CDR2 SMNVEV (reference sequence). This CDR3 contains 15 residues. CDR3 sequence reads: CASILQGARYQPQHF. CDR3 DNA sequence: TGTGCCAGCATTTTACAGGGGGCGCGATATCAGCCCCAGCATTTT.

The genes are TRBV27 and TRBJ2-3; D possibly corresponds to TRBD1 (5 bases). Germline V gene lookup returns CDR1 MNHEY and CDR2 SMNVEV (reference sequence). V dropped 3 bases and J dropped 2 bases, with 15 bases sitting between them. The CDR3 sequence is 16 residues long. This CDR3 is CASSLSAGQYTDTQYF. The DNA for the CDR3 is TGTGCCAGCAGTTTGTCCGCTGGACAATACACAGATACGCAGTATTTT.

This clone was recorded only once. The genes are TRBV19 and TRBJ2-1, with 9 bases matching TRBD2. The CDR3 contains 16 residues. Germline loops: CDR1 LNHDA, CDR2 SQIVND (reference sequence). The V and J ends lost 4 bases and 0 bases, in that order; junction bases with no gene match: 4. The CDR3 is CASSRDSGSSYNEQFF. The CDR3 bases are TGTGCCAGTAGTAGGGATAGCGGGAGCTCCTACAATGAGCAGTTCTTC.

The chain recombines TRBV5-8 with TRBJ2-3; 12 bases are shared with TRBD2. V shed 1 base, J shed 2 bases, and the junction held 8 bases outside the gene matches. Germline V gives CDR1 SGHTS, CDR2 YDEGEE. This CDR3 spans 18 amino acids. The CDR3 loop reads CASSLITSGGHFTDTQYF. CDR3 DNA sequence: TGTGCCAGCAGCTTGATAACTAGCGGGGGGCATTTCACAGATACGCAGTATTTT.

DNA for the CDR3: TGCGCCAGCAGCTCACAGGGGATGGTTTCACCCCTCCACTTT. Its protein product is CASSSQGMVSPLHF. The chain recombines TRBV5-1 with TRBJ1-6; 7 nucleotides align to TRBD1. The length of the CDR3 is 14 residues. The ends lost 3 bases at V and 9 bases at J; junction bases unmatched: 6. Germline-derived CDR1 and CDR2 are SGHRS and YFSETQ.